The present TCR beta chain was sequenced within a study of CD8+ T cells in alopecia areata. With 2 bases clipped from V and 2 bases from J, the junction kept 1 base outside the gene matches. This CDR3 region has 14 residues. Germline V gene lookup returns CDR1 MDHEN and CDR2 SYDVKM. Following extraction, RNA underwent reverse transcription to cDNA, which served as the sequencing template. Sequenced by immunoSEQ multiplex PCR; TCRdb stores in-frame clones only, minus some. This sample has about 140,000 clones, with 55% found just once. This receptor was taken from a human donor in good health. The chain couples TRBV28 to TRBJ2-3; TRBD2 agrees at 7 bases. The source material was CD4+ T cells sorted from blood. DNA of the CDR3: TGTGCCAGCAGTTTAGCGGGAGACACAGATACGCAGTATTTT. Translating it yields CASSLAGDTDTQYF. Combining the CDR3 with reference TRBV28 and TRBJ2-3 gives the whole variable domain DVKVTQSSRYLVKRTGEKVFLECVQDMDHENMFWYRQDPGLGLRLIYFSYDVKMKEKGDIPEGYSVSREKKERFSLILESASTNQTSMYLCASSLAGDTDTQYFGPGTRLTVL.